A selection of T cell receptor beta chains follows, all from one sample in a study of T cells after yellow fever vaccination. Each CDR3 protein gets one entry after TCRdb re-called the 5' RACE reads with MiXCR. The sample includes 200,000 to 300,000 distinct CDR3 sequences, about 3.7% of them seen just once. Sequenced here: PBMCs, sampled 15 days after the yellow fever booster vaccination. The receptors originated from a man in his late teens or twenties who received the YFV17D yellow fever vaccine. Both conserved end residues are part of each CDR3. A D gene is named only where the DNA matches it firmly. Not all rows give a size; the values are once, few, many and, for expanded clones, a class.

J gene,D gene,clone size,V gene,CDR3 protein,CDR3 DNA
TRBJ1-2,-,many,TRBV9,CASSAQGTGNYGYTF,TGTGCCAGCAGCGCTCAAGGCACCGGGAACTATGGCTACACCTTC
TRBJ2-2,TRBD2,many,TRBV5-4,CASRLGGADTGELFF,TGTGCCAGCAGGTTGGGAGGGGCTGACACCGGGGAGCTGTTTTTT
TRBJ2-5,-,many,TRBV20-1,CSARADRAAGETQYF,TGCAGTGCTAGAGCTGATCGAGCGGCGGGGGAGACCCAGTACTTC
TRBJ2-1,TRBD2,many,TRBV20-1,CSRKTSGGASEQFF,TGCAGTAGAAAAACTAGCGGGGGGGCAAGTGAGCAGTTCTTC
TRBJ2-5,-,many,TRBV4-2,CASGGLGESQYF,TGTGCCAGCGGGGGGTTAGGCGAATCCCAGTACTTC
TRBJ2-3,-,many,TRBV28,CASSSPVAADTQYF,TGTGCCAGCAGTTCCCCGGTTGCGGCAGATACGCAGTATTTT
TRBJ2-4,-,many,TRBV2,CARPDGNIQYF,TGTGCCAGGCCAGACGGGAACATTCAGTACTTC
TRBJ2-7,TRBD2,many,TRBV12-3/TRBV12-4,CASSFGLAESYEQYF,TGTGCCAGCAGTTTTGGGCTAGCGGAATCCTACGAGCAGTACTTC
TRBJ2-5,-,many,TRBV7-2,CASSPTPRSGETQYF,TGTGCCAGCAGCCCAACCCCGAGGTCGGGAGAGACCCAGTACTTC
TRBJ2-3,-,-,TRBV4-2,CASSQGRGGGSTDTQYF,TGTGCCAGCAGCCAAGGTCGAGGGGGGGGTAGCACAGATACGCAGTATTTT
TRBJ1-5,-,-,TRBV3-1,CASSQEPANQPQHF,TGTGCCAGCAGCCAAGAGCCCGCCAATCAGCCCCAGCATTTT
TRBJ2-7,-,many,TRBV29-1,CSPTTVSYEQYF,TGCAGCCCGACGACAGTAAGCTACGAGCAGTACTTC
TRBJ2-1,TRBD2,many,TRBV7-9,CASSARTSGVPNEQFF,TGTGCCAGCAGCGCCCGGACTAGCGGGGTCCCCAATGAGCAGTTCTTC
TRBJ2-1,-,many,TRBV15,CATSRGPGGGEQFF,TGTGCCACCAGCAGAGGGCCAGGGGGAGGTGAGCAGTTCTTC
TRBJ2-1,-,few,TRBV4-1,CASSQEADNGGQFF,TGCGCCAGCAGCCAAGAAGCAGATAACGGTGGGCAGTTCTTC
TRBJ2-1,TRBD2,many,TRBV19,CASRTSGGQFYNEQFF,TGTGCCAGTAGAACTAGCGGGGGGCAATTCTACAATGAGCAGTTCTTC
TRBJ2-3,-,many,TRBV7-7,CASSRTSGAADTQYF,TGTGCCAGCAGCCGGACCTCGGGAGCGGCAGATACGCAGTATTTT
TRBJ2-7,TRBD1,many,TRBV7-9,CASRGTENYEQYF,TGTGCCAGCAGGGGGACAGAAAACTACGAGCAGTACTTC
TRBJ1-1,-,many,TRBV11-2,CASSLATGAGHTEAFF,TGTGCCAGCAGCTTAGCCACAGGTGCTGGACACACTGAAGCTTTCTTT
TRBJ1-1,-,many,TRBV29-1,CSVATLSGSGTEAFF,TGCAGCGTTGCAACCTTGTCAGGGTCGGGCACTGAAGCTTTCTTT
TRBJ1-1,-,many,TRBV6-2/TRBV6-3,CASSRGTISAEAFF,TGTGCCAGCAGTCGCGGGACAATTAGCGCTGAAGCTTTCTTT
TRBJ1-2,-,many,TRBV4-1,CASSHLGVRYGYTF,TGCGCCAGCAGCCACCTGGGGGTGCGGTATGGCTACACCTTC
TRBJ2-2,-,many,TRBV6-5,CASSYVLRTANTGELFF,TGTGCCAGCAGTTACGTCCTACGGACCGCGAACACCGGGGAGCTGTTTTTT
TRBJ2-1,TRBD2,many,TRBV4-1,CASSQRVLLAGLGEQFF,TGCGCCAGCAGCCAACGGGTACTACTAGCGGGCCTTGGGGAGCAGTTCTTC
TRBJ2-1,TRBD1,many,TRBV11-2,CASSPGQGAYNEQFF,TGTGCCAGCAGCCCGGGACAGGGGGCCTACAATGAGCAGTTCTTC
TRBJ1-5,-,-,TRBV3-1,CASSQGGGRNQPQHF,TGTGCCAGCAGCCAAGGAGGAGGGCGAAATCAGCCCCAGCATTTT
TRBJ2-2,-,many,TRBV5-1,CASSLLQGSGGELFF,TGCGCCAGCAGCTTATTACAGGGTTCAGGCGGGGAGCTGTTTTTT
TRBJ2-7,TRBD1,many,TRBV4-2,CASSPSRQGTYEQYF,TGTGCCAGCAGCCCATCGAGACAGGGGACCTACGAGCAGTACTTC
TRBJ1-1,-,many,TRBV30,CAWRQQGAFF,TGTGCCTGGAGACAACAGGGAGCTTTCTTT
TRBJ2-3,-,many,TRBV5-1,CASSADSAGDTQYF,TGCGCCAGCAGCGCCGACAGCGCCGGAGATACGCAGTATTTT
TRBJ2-1,-,many,TRBV5-1,CASSLANLQGRGNEQFF,TGCGCCAGCAGCTTGGCCAACCTGCAGGGGAGAGGCAATGAGCAGTTCTTC
TRBJ1-2,-,few,TRBV5-4,CASSLALGQPSYGYTF,TGTGCCAGCAGCTTGGCCCTCGGACAGCCCAGCTATGGCTACACCTTC
TRBJ1-3,TRBD1,many,TRBV5-1,CASSSGTDGNTIYF,TGCGCCAGCAGCTCGGGGACAGACGGAAACACCATATATTTT
TRBJ2-3,-,many,TRBV11-2,CASSLGQGPSTDTQYF,TGTGCCAGCAGCTTAGGTCAGGGCCCTAGCACAGATACGCAGTATTTT
TRBJ1-6,-,many,TRBV6-1,CASSEALYQGVSLHF,TGTGCCAGCAGTGAAGCCCTTTACCAGGGCGTGTCCCTCCACTTT
TRBJ1-1,TRBD1,many,TRBV5-1,CASSWTGGVTEAFF,TGCGCCAGCAGCTGGACAGGGGGCGTCACTGAAGCTTTCTTT
TRBJ2-3,TRBD1,many,TRBV6-6,CASSGARTGGTDTQYF,TGTGCCAGCAGTGGCGCTAGGACAGGGGGCACAGATACGCAGTATTTT